The clone carrying this T cell receptor beta chain appeared many times. The data derive from a study of T-cell reconstitution after alpha-beta-depleted transplantation in children. Preparation of the TCRbeta library used unique molecular identifiers. TCRdb ran MiXCR on the PCR reads and lists one entry per CDR3 protein. The table records some 250,000 distinct CDR3 sequences, around 12% of them present only once. The sample in question was PBMCs from the stem cell graft donor, obtained from the stem cell graft. The clonotype comes from a human donor who donated a stem cell graft to a child with acute lymphoblastic leukemia.

This chain's CDR3 is CSHRGPANYGYTF. CDR3 bases: TGCAGCCACAGAGGGCCCGCTAACTATGGCTACACCTTC. V usage is TRBV29-1 and J usage is TRBJ1-2; D not certain. The CDR3 is 13 residues long. V was cut by 8 bases and J by 0 bases, with 13 bases left in between. The germline gives CDR1 SQVTM, CDR2 ANQGSEA.